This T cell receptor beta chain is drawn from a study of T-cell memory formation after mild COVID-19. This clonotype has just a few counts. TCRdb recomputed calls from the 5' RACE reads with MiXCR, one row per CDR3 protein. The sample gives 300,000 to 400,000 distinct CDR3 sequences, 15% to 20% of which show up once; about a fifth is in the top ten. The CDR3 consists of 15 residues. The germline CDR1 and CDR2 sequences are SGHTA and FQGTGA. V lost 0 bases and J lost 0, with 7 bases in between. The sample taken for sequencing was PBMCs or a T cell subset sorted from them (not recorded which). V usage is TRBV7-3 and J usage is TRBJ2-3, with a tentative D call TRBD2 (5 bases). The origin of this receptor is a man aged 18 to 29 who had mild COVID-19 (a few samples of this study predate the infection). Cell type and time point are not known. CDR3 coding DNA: TGTGCCAGCAGCTTAACCGGGGTTAGCACAGATACGCAGTATTTT. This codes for CASSLTGVSTDTQYF.